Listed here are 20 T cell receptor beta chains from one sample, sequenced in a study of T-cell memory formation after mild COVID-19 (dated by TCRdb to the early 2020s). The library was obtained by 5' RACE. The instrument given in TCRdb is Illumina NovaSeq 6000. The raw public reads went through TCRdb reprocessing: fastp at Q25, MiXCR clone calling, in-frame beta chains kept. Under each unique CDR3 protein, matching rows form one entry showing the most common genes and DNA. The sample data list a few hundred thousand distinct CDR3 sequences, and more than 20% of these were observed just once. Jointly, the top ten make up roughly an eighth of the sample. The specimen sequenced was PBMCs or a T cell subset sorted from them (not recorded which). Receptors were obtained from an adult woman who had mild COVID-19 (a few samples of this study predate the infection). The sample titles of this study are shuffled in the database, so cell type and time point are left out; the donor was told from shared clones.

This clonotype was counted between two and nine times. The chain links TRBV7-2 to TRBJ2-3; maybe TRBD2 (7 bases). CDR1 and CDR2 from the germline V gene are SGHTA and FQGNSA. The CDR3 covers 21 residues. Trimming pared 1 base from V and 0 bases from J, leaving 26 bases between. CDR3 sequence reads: CASSLGLAGELGGWSTDTQYF. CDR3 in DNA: TGTGCCAGCAGCTTAGGACTAGCCGGAGAACTAGGGGGTTGGAGCACAGATACGCAGTATTTT.

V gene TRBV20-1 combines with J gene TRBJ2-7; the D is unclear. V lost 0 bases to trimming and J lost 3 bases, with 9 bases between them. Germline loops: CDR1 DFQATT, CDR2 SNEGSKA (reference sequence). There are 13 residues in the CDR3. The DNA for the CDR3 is TGCAGTGCTAGAGATCTAAGTGGCTACGAGCAGTACTTC. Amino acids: CSARDLSGYEQYF.

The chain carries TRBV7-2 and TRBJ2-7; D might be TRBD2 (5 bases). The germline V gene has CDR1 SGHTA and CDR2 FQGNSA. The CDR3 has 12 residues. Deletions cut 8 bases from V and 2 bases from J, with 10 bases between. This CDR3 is CASGYSAYEQYF. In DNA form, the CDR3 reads TGTGCCAGCGGGTATAGCGCCTACGAGCAGTACTTC. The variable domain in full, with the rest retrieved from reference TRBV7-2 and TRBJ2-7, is GAGVSQSPSNKVTEKGKDVELRCDPISGHTALYWYRQSLGQGLEFLIYFQGNSAPDKSGLPSDRFSAERTGGSVSTLTIQRTQQEDSAVYLCASGYSAYEQYFGPGTRLTVT.

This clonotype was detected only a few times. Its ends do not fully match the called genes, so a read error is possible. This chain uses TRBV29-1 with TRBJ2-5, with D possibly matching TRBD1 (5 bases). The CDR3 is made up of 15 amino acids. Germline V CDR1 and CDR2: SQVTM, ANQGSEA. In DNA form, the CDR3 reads TGCAGCGTGGAAGGACACTCTGCGTACCAAGAGACCCAGTACTTC. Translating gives CSVEGHSAYQETQYF.

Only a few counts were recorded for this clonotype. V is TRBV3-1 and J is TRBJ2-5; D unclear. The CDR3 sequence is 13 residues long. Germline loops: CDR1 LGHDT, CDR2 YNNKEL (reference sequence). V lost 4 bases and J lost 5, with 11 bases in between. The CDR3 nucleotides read TGTGCCAGCAGCCGGCCTGGTGGGGAGACCCAGTACTTC. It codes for CASSRPGGETQYF.

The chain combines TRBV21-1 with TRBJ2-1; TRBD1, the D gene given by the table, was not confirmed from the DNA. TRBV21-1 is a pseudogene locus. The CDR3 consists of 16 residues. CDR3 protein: CASSKCRLGGYNEQFF. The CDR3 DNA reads TGTGCCAGCAGCAAATGCCGACTGGGGGGTTACAATGAGCAGTTCTTC.

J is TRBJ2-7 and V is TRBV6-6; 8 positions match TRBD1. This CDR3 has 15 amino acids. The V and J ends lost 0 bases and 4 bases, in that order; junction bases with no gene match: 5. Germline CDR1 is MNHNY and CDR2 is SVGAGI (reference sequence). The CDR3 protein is CASSYSRTGIYEQYF. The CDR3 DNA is TGTGCCAGCAGTTACTCTCGGACAGGGATTTACGAGCAGTACTTC.

The CDR3 DNA reads as TGCGCCAGCAGCCAAGCCCGAGCCGGGGAGCTGTTTTTT. Translating gives CASSQARAGELFF. The chain employs TRBV4-1 and TRBJ2-2; D is unclear. The CDR3 is 13 residues long. The germline V and J ends were trimmed by 1 base and 6 bases, with 6 bases remaining between them. Germline CDR1 and CDR2: MGHRA and YSYEKL.

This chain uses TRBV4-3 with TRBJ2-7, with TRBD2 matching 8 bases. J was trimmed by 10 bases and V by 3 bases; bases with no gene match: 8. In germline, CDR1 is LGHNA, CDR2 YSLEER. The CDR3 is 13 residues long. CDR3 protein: CASSQGGLAQQYF. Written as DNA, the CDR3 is TGCGCCAGCAGCCAGGGTGGACTAGCACAACAGTACTTC.

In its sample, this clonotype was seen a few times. The DNA of the CDR3 is TGTGCCAGCAGCCCCGGACCGGCTGGCGCTGAAGCTTTCTTT. Its translation: CASSPGPAGAEAFF. The genes are TRBV7-8 and TRBJ1-1; no firm D call. This CDR3 spans 14 amino acids. Germline CDR1 SGHVS, CDR2 FQNEAQ. V was pared by 5 bases and J by 6 bases, with 16 bases between.

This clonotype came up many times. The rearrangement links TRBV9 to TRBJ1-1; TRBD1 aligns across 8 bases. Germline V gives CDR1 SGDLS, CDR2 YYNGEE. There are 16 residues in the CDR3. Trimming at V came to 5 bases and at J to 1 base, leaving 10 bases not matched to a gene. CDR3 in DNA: TGTGCCAGCAGTACTGACAGGGGACTCTCGAACACTGAAGCTTTCTTT. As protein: CASSTDRGLSNTEAFF. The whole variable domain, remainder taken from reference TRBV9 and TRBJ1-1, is DSGVTQTPKHLITATGQRVTLRCSPRSGDLSVYWYQQSLDQGLQFLIQYYNGEERAKGNILERFSAQQFPDLHSELNLSSLELGDSALYFCASSTDRGLSNTEAFFGQGTRLTVV.

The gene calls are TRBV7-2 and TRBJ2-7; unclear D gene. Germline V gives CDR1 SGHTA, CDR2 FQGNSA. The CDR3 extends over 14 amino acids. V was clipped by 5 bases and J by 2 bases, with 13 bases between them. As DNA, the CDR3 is TGTGCCAGCAGCCCCGGCAGGTCCACCTACGAGCAGTACTTC. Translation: CASSPGRSTYEQYF.

The DNA of the CDR3 is TGTGCCAGCAGACAGGGGGCTCAGCCCCAGCATTTT. Translated: CASRQGAQPQHF. The chain combines TRBV12-3 or TRBV12-4 with TRBJ1-5; 9 bases match TRBD1. The CDR3 loop spans 12 amino acids. With 6 bases clipped from V and 6 bases from J, the junction kept 0 bases outside the gene matches.

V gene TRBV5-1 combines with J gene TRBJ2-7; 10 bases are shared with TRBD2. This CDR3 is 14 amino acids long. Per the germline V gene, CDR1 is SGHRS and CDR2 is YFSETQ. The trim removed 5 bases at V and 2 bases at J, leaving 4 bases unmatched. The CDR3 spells CASRLAGSTYEQYF. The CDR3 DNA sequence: TGCGCCAGCAGACTAGCGGGAAGTACCTACGAGCAGTACTTC.

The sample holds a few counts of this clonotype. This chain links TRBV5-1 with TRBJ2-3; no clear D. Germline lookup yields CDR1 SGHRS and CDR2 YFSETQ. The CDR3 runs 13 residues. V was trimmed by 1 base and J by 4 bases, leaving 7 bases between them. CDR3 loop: CASSLPWADTQYF. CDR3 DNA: TGCGCCAGCAGCTTGCCGTGGGCAGATACGCAGTATTTT.

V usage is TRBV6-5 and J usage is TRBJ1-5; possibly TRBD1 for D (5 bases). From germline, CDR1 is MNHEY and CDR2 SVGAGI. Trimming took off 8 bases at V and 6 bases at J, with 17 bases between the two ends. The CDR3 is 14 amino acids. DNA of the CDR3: TGTGCCAGCTGGTCAAAGGGACGGTCTCAGCCCCAGCATTTT. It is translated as CASWSKGRSQPQHF.

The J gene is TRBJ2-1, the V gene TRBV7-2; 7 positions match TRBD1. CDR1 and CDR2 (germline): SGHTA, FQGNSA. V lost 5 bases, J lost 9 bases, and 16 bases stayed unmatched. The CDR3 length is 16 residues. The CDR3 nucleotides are TGTGCCAGCAGCCCGACCGGGACAGTTACTCCACGTGAGCAGTTCTTC. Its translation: CASSPTGTVTPREQFF.

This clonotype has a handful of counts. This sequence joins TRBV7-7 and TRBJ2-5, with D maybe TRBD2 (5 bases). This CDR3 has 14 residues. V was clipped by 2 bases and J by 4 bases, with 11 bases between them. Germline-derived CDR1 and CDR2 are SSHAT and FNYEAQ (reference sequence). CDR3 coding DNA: TGTGCCAGCAGCTTATCAAGCGGCGGAGAGACCCAGTACTTC. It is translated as CASSLSSGGETQYF.

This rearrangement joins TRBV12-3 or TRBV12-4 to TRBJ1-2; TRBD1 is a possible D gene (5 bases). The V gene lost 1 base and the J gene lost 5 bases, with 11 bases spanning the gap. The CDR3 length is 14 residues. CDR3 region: CASSLGRGRYGYTF. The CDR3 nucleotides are TGTGCCAGCAGTTTAGGGAGGGGAAGATATGGCTACACCTTC.

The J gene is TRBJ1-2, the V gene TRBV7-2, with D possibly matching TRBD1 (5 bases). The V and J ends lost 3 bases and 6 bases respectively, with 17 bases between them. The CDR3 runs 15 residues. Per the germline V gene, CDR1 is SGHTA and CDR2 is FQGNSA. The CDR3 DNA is TGTGCCAGCAGCTTGGCCCCGCAGGGTATTCATGGCTACACCTTC. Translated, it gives CASSLAPQGIHGYTF.